The 18 T cell receptor beta chains below all came from one sample that was sequenced in a study of identical twins. TCRdb itself ran the 5' RACE reads through MiXCR, one entry per CDR3 protein. The table includes 600,000 to 850,000 distinct CDR3 sequences, roughly 20% detected once. The same sample was also studied in work on T cells expressing NK-cell markers.

The sequencing input was PBMCs. Receptor source: a woman aged 18-29 years in good health.

V and J are TRBV5-5 and TRBJ1-1; the match to TRBD1 covers 7 bases. V was clipped by 4 bases and J by 5 bases; unmatched bases: 8. The CDR3 is 14 amino acids. CDR1 and CDR2 from the germline V gene are SGHKS and YYEKEE (reference sequence). CDR3 sequence (DNA): TGTGCCAGCAGCCTGACAGGGTGGAGTACTGAAGCTTTCTTT. It yields the protein CASSLTGWSTEAFF.

The chain uses TRBV4-3 and TRBJ2-1, with TRBD2 matching 7 bases. Germline assignment: CDR1 LGHNA and CDR2 YSLEER. This CDR3 contains 15 residues. With 0 bases clipped from V and 6 bases from J, the junction kept 5 bases outside the gene matches. The CDR3 nucleotides are TGCGCCAGCAGCCAAGATCATCGGACTAGCAATGAGCAGTTCTTC. This encodes CASSQDHRTSNEQFF.

This chain links TRBV2 with TRBJ2-2, with 14 bases fitting TRBD2. The V gene end was trimmed by 7 bases and the J gene end by 7 bases; junction bases not matched to a gene: 14. The CDR3 runs 18 residues. Germline lookup yields CDR1 SNHLY and CDR2 FYNNEI. As DNA, the CDR3 is TGTGCCAGCACCCCCCAAGGGGGACTAGCGGGAGCGAGCGGGGAGCTGTTTTTT. This translates into CASTPQGGLAGASGELFF.

This chain joins TRBV6-1 and TRBJ2-1; D is possibly TRBD2 (6 bases). CDR3 length: 17 residues. CDR1 is MNHNS and CDR2 is SASEGT in the germline V gene. Trimming took 5 bases from V and 1 from J, leaving 18 bases between them. The CDR3: CASSRGRRGPSYNEQFF. The CDR3 DNA sequence: TGTGCCAGCAGTCGAGGACGGCGGGGTCCTTCCTACAATGAGCAGTTCTTC.

This chain joins TRBV30 and TRBJ1-1, with D unresolved. Germline loops: CDR1 GTSNPN, CDR2 SVGIG (reference sequence). The CDR3 consists of 13 residues. Between the trimmed V and J ends, which lost 0 bases and 5 bases, there was a span of 10 bases. The CDR3 DNA sequence: TGTGCCTGGAGTGTACTGGGAGGGACTGAAGCTTTCTTT. This gives the protein CAWSVLGGTEAFF.

Ten or more counts support this clonotype. The chain uses TRBV29-1 and TRBJ2-1, with 7 bases fitting TRBD1. Trimming cost V 0 bases and J 5 bases; bases outside gene matches: 10. This CDR3 contains 16 residues. Germline V gene lookup returns CDR1 SQVTM and CDR2 ANQGSEA. The CDR3 DNA sequence: TGCAGCGTTGAAGATCGGGGACAGCGAGTAAACAATGAGCAGTTCTTC. This sequence encodes CSVEDRGQRVNNEQFF.

This clonotype has a count of ten or more. The rearrangement links TRBV29-1 to TRBJ2-3, with D perhaps matching TRBD1 (5 bases). The CDR3 sequence is 14 residues long. Looked up from germline, CDR1 is SQVTM and CDR2 is ANQGSEA. The V gene lost 5 bases and the J gene lost 4 bases, with 16 bases spanning the gap. The CDR3 DNA sequence: TGCAGCGTTTGGGGCTATTCCGATGCAGATACGCAGTATTTT. Translating gives CSVWGYSDADTQYF.

This clonotype has more than one count but fewer than ten. CDR3 nucleotides: TGCGCCAGCAGCAGCACCTACCGGGACCCTGGCTACACCTTC. Its translation is CASSSTYRDPGYTF. The chain joins TRBV5-1 to TRBJ1-2, with D perhaps TRBD1 (5 bases). The CDR3 length is 14 residues. Germline V gene sequence: CDR1 SGHRS, CDR2 YFSETQ. The V and J ends lost 4 bases and 7 bases respectively, with 17 bases between them.

J is TRBJ2-7 and V is TRBV18; 10 bases fit TRBD1. The CDR3 is 15 residues long. Unmatched junction bases numbered 12, after V lost 9 bases and J lost 4 bases. The germline V gene has CDR1 KGHSH and CDR2 LQKENI. The CDR3 DNA reads TGTGCCAGAACAAAGCGGGACAGGGGACGATACGAGCAGTACTTC. This codes for CARTKRDRGRYEQYF.

This clonotype was observed a handful of times. The chain employs TRBV3-1 and TRBJ1-1; no clear D. Trimming took off 1 base at V and 4 bases at J, with 10 bases between the two ends. The germline CDR1 and CDR2 sequences are LGHDT and YNNKEL (reference sequence). The CDR3 has 14 residues. Here the CDR3 DNA reads TGTGCCAGCAGCCAAGGCGAGGGTTCCACTGAAGCTTTCTTT. Protein: CASSQGEGSTEAFF.

This clonotype turned up a few times. The V and J genes are TRBV12-3 or TRBV12-4 and TRBJ1-5; no clear D. The CDR3 is 13 amino acids. The germline V and J ends were trimmed by 7 bases and 6 bases, with 13 bases remaining between them. CDR3 sequence: CASKWGGGQPQHF. The CDR3 region has the DNA TGTGCCAGCAAGTGGGGTGGCGGTCAGCCCCAGCATTTT.

A few counts support this clonotype. This chain uses TRBV25-1 with TRBJ2-2; D might be TRBD1 or TRBD2, each matching 6 bases. The germline V gene has CDR1 MGHDK and CDR2 SYGVNS. The CDR3 spans 15 residues. V lost 6 bases, J lost 1 base, and 12 bases lay in between. The CDR3 DNA is TGTGCCAGCAGGAAAGGGGGGCGGAACACCGGGGAGCTGTTTTTT. This codes for CASRKGGRNTGELFF.

CDR3: CASSEAVGIVTYEQYF. The CDR3 DNA follows: TGTGCCAGCAGTGAAGCGGTCGGAATTGTCACCTACGAGCAGTACTTC. This chain connects TRBV2 to TRBJ2-7; D is unclear. The CDR3 runs 16 residues. Germline V gene lookup returns CDR1 SNHLY and CDR2 FYNNEI. Between the trimmed V and J ends, which lost 0 bases and 2 bases, there was a span of 14 bases.

This clonotype was counted a few times. The chain links TRBV7-8 to TRBJ2-1, with D tentatively TRBD1 or TRBD2 (5 bases each). Germline V gives CDR1 SGHVS, CDR2 FQNEAQ. The length of the CDR3 is 14 residues. Trimming pared 1 base from V and 6 bases from J, leaving 10 bases between. CDR3 in DNA: TGTGCCAGCAGCTTAGAGAGGGGACGCAATGAGCAGTTCTTC. The encoded protein is CASSLERGRNEQFF.

V usage is TRBV14 and J usage is TRBJ2-7, with D maybe TRBD1 (6 bases). CDR1 is SGHDN, CDR2 FVKESK, per germline. V was cut by 6 bases and J by 10 bases, with 13 bases left in between. The CDR3 consists of 11 residues. DNA for the CDR3: TGTGCCAGCAGTTCGGACAGATACCAGTACTTC. Protein sequence: CASSSDRYQYF.

CDR3 bases: TGTGCCAGCAGACGCAGGGGATACGAGCAGTACTTC. It encodes CASRRRGYEQYF. This chain connects TRBV12-3 or TRBV12-4 to TRBJ2-7, with D possibly TRBD1 on 6 matching bases. The CDR3 is made up of 12 amino acids. Trimming left V 6 bases short and J 4 bases short, with 10 bases between.

This clonotype has more than one count but fewer than ten. This chain links TRBV12-3 or TRBV12-4 with TRBJ2-7, with TRBD1 as a possible D gene (5 bases). V lost 7 bases and J 0 bases, leaving 10 bases between the germline ends. The CDR3 length is 13 residues. The CDR3 DNA sequence: TGTGCCAGCACCACAGGTAACTCCTACGAGCAGTACTTC. Its protein is CASTTGNSYEQYF.

This clonotype was seen more than once but under ten times. V usage is TRBV7-3 and J usage is TRBJ2-1, with D perhaps TRBD2 (7 bases). This CDR3 comprises 16 residues. The V gene lost 0 bases and the J gene lost 4 bases, with 13 bases spanning the gap. Germline CDR1 SGHTA, CDR2 FQGTGA. The CDR3 coding sequence is TGTGCCAGCAGCTTAACGGCGGGGGCGGGATACAATGAGCAGTTCTTC. Protein product: CASSLTAGAGYNEQFF. The full variable domain, its missing parts supplied by reference TRBV7-3 and TRBJ2-1, is GAGVSQTPSNKVTEKGKYVELRCDPISGHTALYWYRQSLGQGPEFLIYFQGTGAADDSGLPNDRFFAVRPEGSVSTLKIQRTERGDSAVYLCASSLTAGAGYNEQFFGPGTRLTVL.